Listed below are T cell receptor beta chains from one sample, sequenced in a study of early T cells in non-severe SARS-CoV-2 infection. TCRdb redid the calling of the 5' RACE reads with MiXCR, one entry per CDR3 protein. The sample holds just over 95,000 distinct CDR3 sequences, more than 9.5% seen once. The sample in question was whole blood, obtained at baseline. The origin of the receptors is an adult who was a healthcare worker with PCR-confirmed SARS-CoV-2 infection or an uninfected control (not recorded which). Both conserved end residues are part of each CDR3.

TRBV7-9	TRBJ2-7	CASSPPSNTYEQYF
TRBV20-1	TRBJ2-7	CSARDTTWDRPKGEQYF
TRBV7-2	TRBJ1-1	CASSLVDREAFF
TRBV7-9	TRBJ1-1	CASSSLSGQHTEAFF
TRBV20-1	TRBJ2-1	CSATRTYNEQFF
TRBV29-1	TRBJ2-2	CSVEHYLGELFF
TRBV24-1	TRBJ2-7	CATSTRGSSYEQYF
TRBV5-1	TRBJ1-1	CASSLGQGKTEAFF
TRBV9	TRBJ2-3	CASSAGTSIPDTQYF
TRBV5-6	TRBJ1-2	CASSPDRAYGYTF
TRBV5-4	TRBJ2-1	CASSSGGAGGYNEQFF
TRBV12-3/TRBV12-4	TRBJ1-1	CASSPRGWLRMNTEAFF
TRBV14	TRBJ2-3	CASSHTRHTDTQYF
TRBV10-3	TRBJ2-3	CATRASENTDTQYF
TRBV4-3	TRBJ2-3	CASSQDGAVDTQYF
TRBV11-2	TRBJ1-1	CASNAPRTGTEAFF
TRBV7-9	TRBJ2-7	CASSLGQVYEQYF
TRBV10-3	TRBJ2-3	CAISPGLAGESDTQYF
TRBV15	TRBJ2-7	CATSRGLFPYEQYF
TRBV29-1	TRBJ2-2	CSVVTSLTGELFF
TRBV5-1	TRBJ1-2	CASSLDADYGYTF
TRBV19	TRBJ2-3	CATAITDTQYF
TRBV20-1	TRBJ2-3	CSARDGAGTSGLTDTQYF
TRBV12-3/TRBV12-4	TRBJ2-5	CASRRGQQETQYF
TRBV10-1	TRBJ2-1	CASSGTGGLGKTNEQFF
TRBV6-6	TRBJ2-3	CASSYYKRLAGGVDTQYF
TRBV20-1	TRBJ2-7	CSAPRPGTSSSYEQYF
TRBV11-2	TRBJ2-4	CASSLGSSAKNIQYF
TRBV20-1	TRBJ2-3	CSALPSAKQYF
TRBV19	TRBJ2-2	CASSEPPPGLALANTGELFF
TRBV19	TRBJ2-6	CASMPLPGTGAGANVLTF
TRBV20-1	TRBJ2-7	CSATGPLGRQYF
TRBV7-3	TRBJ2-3	CASSPHPGLGTDTQYF
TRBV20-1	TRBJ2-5	CSARDFFRSQETQYF
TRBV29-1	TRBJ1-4	CSVASPGDEKLFF
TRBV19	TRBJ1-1	CASSAGSDTEAFF
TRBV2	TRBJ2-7	CASSTSGRADEQYF
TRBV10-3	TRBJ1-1	CAIRSGNTEAFF
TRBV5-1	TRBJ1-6	CASSLGGLTLHF
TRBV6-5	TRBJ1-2	CASSRDNYGYTF
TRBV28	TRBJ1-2	CASRLYNREVYGYTF
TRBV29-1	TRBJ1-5	CSVADRRNQPQHF
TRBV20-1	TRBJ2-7	CSARPPGVYEQYF
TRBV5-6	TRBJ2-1	CASSLWGLADSSYNEQFF
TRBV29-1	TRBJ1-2	CSVGESYGYTF
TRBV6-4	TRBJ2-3	CATYTPRQRPSTDTQYF
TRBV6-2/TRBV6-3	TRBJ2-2	CASRRSSSTGELFF
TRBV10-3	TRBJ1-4	CAISATGEKLFF
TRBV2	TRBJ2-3	CASSTKRGANTDTQYF
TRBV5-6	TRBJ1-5	CASSLEGYSNQPQHF
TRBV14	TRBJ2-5	CASSQGRKTQYF
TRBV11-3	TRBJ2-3	CASSQGKGWEDTQYF